This TCR beta chain was identified in a study of blood T cell repertoires in COVID-19. Across the whole study: Acute-phase and convalescent COVID-19 samples originated in the United States, Italy and Spain.

Methods used by the authors: Amplification from reference gene primers served as the basis for estimated nucleated cell counts. Profiling relied on immunoSEQ multiplex PCR, and the TCRdb table lists in-frame clones only, not all of them. The V and J calls and clone size are taken from that table; D and trimming were inferred from the DNA. The sample records about 350,000 clones, 87% being singletons. The age range of participants was about 18 to 95 years, with residence in approximately 25 US areas. The recovered donors of Cohort 3 showed two negative PCRs, clearance, or symptom resolution. J was trimmed by 2 bases and V by 3 bases; bases with no gene match: 9. The CDR3 loop spans 17 amino acids. Germline V gives CDR1 SGHVS, CDR2 FNYEAQ.

The chain uses TRBV7-6 and TRBJ2-2, with TRBD2 identical over 7 bases. Input material: PBMCs or T cells enriched from blood (not recorded which). This receptor was obtained from a woman aged 25-40 years who had recovered from COVID-19. This CDR3 reads CASSLGPTSPNTGELFF. The DNA of the CDR3 is TGTGCCAGCAGCTTGGGGCCGACTAGCCCAAACACCGGGGAGCTGTTTTTT. The full variable domain, with the rest looked up from reference TRBV7-6 and TRBJ2-2, is GAGVSQSPRYKVTKRGQDVALRCDPISGHVSLYWYRQALGQGPEFLTYFNYEAQQDKSGLPNDRFSAERPEGSISTLTIQRTEQRDSAMYRCASSLGPTSPNTGELFFGEGSRLTVL.